These 14 T cell receptor beta chains were all obtained from the same sample, sequenced in a study of blood T cell repertoires in COVID-19. TCRdb's table, derived via immunoSEQ multiplex PCR, lists solely in-frame clones and lacks some. The repertoire holds 250,000 to 350,000 clones, with 70% to 90% as singletons. Sequencing was done on a sample of peripheral blood. Every receptor here comes from a woman in her forties or fifties with COVID-19, enrolled during active disease.

V usage is TRBV7-2 and J usage is TRBJ1-4; D perhaps matches TRBD1 (5 bases). This CDR3 has 19 amino acids. Trimming left V 2 bases short and J 2 bases short, with 21 bases between. CDR1 is SGHTA and CDR2 is FQGNSA in the germline V gene. CDR3 in amino acids: CASSLRLERGLSTNEKLFF. The CDR3 nucleotides are TGTGCCAGCAGCTTAAGGCTGGAGAGGGGACTTTCCACTAATGAAAAACTGTTTTTT.

This sequence joins TRBV6-6 and TRBJ2-7; D gene ambiguous. Trimming took off 6 bases at V and 3 bases at J, with 12 bases between the two ends. Germline V gene lookup returns CDR1 MNHNY and CDR2 SVGAGI (reference sequence). This CDR3 region has 13 residues. In DNA, the CDR3 is TGTGCCAGCAGCCCCAAGATTAGCTACGAGCAGTACTTC. Protein product: CASSPKISYEQYF.

The V call is TRBV27, the J call TRBJ1-3; D possibly corresponds to TRBD1 (5 bases). The V gene lost 0 bases and the J gene lost 8 bases, with 14 bases spanning the gap. Germline CDR1 reads MNHEY; CDR2 reads SMNVEV (reference sequence). The CDR3 is made up of 15 amino acids. CDR3 region: CASSLSGQGMDTIYF. The DNA of the CDR3 is TGTGCCAGCAGTTTATCTGGGCAGGGTATGGACACCATATATTTT.

The chain uses TRBV11-2 and TRBJ2-1, with 9 bases lining up with TRBD1. Germline V gives CDR1 SGHAT, CDR2 FQNNGV. CDR3 size: 16 residues. V shed 5 bases, J shed 7 bases, and the junction held 12 bases outside the gene matches. CDR3 protein: CASSKTGGGSRNEQFF. CDR3 coding DNA: TGTGCCAGCAGCAAAACAGGGGGCGGGTCGAGGAATGAGCAGTTCTTC.

This chain uses TRBV3-1 (or the pseudogene TRBV3-2) with TRBJ2-5, with TRBD1 matching 7 bases. Germline loops: CDR1 LGHDT, CDR2 YNNKEL (reference sequence). The CDR3 runs to 13 residues. Trimming at V came to 4 bases and at J to 2 bases, leaving 1 base not matched to a gene. The DNA for the CDR3 is TGTGCCAGCAGCCGGGACAGACAAGAGACCCAGTACTTC. Translating gives CASSRDRQETQYF.

The chain joins TRBV27 to TRBJ2-3; TRBD2 aligns across 13 bases. V trimming: 5 bases; J trimming: 5 bases; junction bases outside the gene matches: 4. Germline V lookup: CDR1 MNHEY, CDR2 SMNVEV (reference sequence). CDR3 length: 15 residues. CDR3 protein: CASSLRTSGRDTQYF. The CDR3 DNA reads TGTGCCAGCAGTCTCCGGACTAGCGGGAGAGATACGCAGTATTTT.

The chain joins TRBV5-1 to TRBJ2-3; 11 bases line up with TRBD2. Germline V gene sequence: CDR1 SGHRS, CDR2 YFSETQ. The CDR3 runs to 15 residues. After removal of 4 bases from V and 4 bases from J, the junction contained 5 bases not matched to a gene. The CDR3 DNA reads TGCGCCAGCAGCCCCATTAGCGGGAGGGCAGATACGCAGTATTTT. Protein: CASSPISGRADTQYF.

The V and J genes are TRBV15 and TRBJ2-7; tentatively, D is TRBD2 (6 bases). Germline V gives CDR1 LNHNV, CDR2 YYDKDF (reference sequence). The CDR3 is 17 amino acids. The germline V and J ends were trimmed by 2 bases and 5 bases, with 22 bases remaining between them. The CDR3 spells CATSRSPSSALANEQYF. In nucleotides, the CDR3 is TGTGCCACCAGCAGATCCCCCTCTAGCGCTTTAGCAAACGAGCAGTACTTC.

The chain carries TRBV19 and TRBJ2-7; TRBD1 matches at 8 bases. This CDR3 comprises 15 residues. Trimming at V came to 3 bases and at J to 3 bases, leaving 7 bases not matched to a gene. CDR1 LNHDA and CDR2 SQIVND come from the germline V gene (reference sequence). The CDR3 sequence: CASSIGTGSLYEQYF. The DNA of the CDR3 is TGTGCCAGTAGTATTGGGACAGGTTCCCTCTACGAGCAGTACTTC.

The rearrangement links TRBV11-2 to TRBJ2-1, with D maybe TRBD1 (6 bases). This CDR3 is built from 16 residues. Trimming took off 5 bases at V and 7 bases at J, with 21 bases between the two ends. Looked up from germline, CDR1 is SGHAT and CDR2 is FQNNGV. CDR3 sequence reads: CASSPQGQVQTNEQFF. CDR3 DNA sequence: TGTGCCAGCAGCCCTCAGGGGCAGGTCCAAACTAATGAGCAGTTCTTC.

This chain uses TRBV7-2 with TRBJ2-5; D may be TRBD2 (6 bases). This CDR3 comprises 13 residues. CDR1 is SGHTA and CDR2 is FQGNSA in the germline V gene. V was pared by 8 bases and J by 2 bases, with 12 bases between. CDR3 sequence reads: CASGRDRQETQYF. The CDR3 DNA is TGTGCCAGCGGGCGGGACCGGCAAGAGACCCAGTACTTC. Combining the CDR3 with reference TRBV7-2 and TRBJ2-5 gives the whole variable domain GAGVSQSPSNKVTEKGKDVELRCDPISGHTALYWYRQSLGQGLEFLIYFQGNSAPDKSGLPSDRFSAERTGGSVSTLTIQRTQQEDSAVYLCASGRDRQETQYFGPGTRLLVL.

V is TRBV18 and J is TRBJ1-2; tentative D call: TRBD1 (6 bases). Trimming took 5 bases from V and 6 from J, leaving 25 bases between them. The CDR3 has 17 residues. Germline CDR1 reads KGHSH; CDR2 reads LQKENI. This chain's CDR3 is CASSATGTPNWVDGYTF. CDR3 in DNA: TGTGCCAGCTCAGCAACCGGGACACCAAATTGGGTGGATGGCTACACCTTC.

This chain uses TRBV5-4 with TRBJ2-7; maybe TRBD2 (6 bases). Trimming pared 4 bases from V and 7 bases from J, leaving 18 bases between. Germline CDR1 is SGHNT and CDR2 is YYREEE (reference sequence). This CDR3 region has 14 residues. The CDR3 bases are TGTGCCAGCAGCCTGCTCGGGGCCGCGGGGGAGCAGTACTTC. This gives the protein CASSLLGAAGEQYF.

The chain links TRBV11-3 to TRBJ1-1; TRBD1 aligns across 8 bases. The length of the CDR3 is 16 residues. J lost 1 base, V lost 0 bases, and 4 bases had no gene match. Per the germline V gene, CDR1 is SGHNT and CDR2 is YENEEA. The CDR3 is CASSLETGDKNTEAFF. CDR3 nucleotide sequence: TGTGCCAGCAGCTTAGAGACAGGGGACAAGAACACTGAAGCTTTCTTT.